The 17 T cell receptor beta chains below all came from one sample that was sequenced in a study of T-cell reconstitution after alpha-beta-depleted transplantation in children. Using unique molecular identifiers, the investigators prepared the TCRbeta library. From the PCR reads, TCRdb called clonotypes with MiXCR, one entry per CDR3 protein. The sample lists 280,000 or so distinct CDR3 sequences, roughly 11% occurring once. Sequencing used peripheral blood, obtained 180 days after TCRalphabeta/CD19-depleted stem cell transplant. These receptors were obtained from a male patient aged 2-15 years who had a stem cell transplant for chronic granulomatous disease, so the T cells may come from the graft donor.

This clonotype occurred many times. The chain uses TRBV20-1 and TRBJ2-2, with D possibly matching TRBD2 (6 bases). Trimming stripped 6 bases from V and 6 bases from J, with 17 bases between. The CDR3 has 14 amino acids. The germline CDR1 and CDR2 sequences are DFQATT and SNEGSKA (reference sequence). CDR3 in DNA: TGCAGTGCCCTGGGACTCTACGTAGCCGGGGAGCTGTTTTTT. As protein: CSALGLYVAGELFF.

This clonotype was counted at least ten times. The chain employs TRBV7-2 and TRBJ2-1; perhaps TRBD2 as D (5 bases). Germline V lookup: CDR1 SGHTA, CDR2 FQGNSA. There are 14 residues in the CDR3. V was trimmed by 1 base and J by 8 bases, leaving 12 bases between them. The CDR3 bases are TGTGCCAGCAGCTTAGGGGGTGGGAGCGATGAGCAGTTCTTC. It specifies CASSLGGGSDEQFF.

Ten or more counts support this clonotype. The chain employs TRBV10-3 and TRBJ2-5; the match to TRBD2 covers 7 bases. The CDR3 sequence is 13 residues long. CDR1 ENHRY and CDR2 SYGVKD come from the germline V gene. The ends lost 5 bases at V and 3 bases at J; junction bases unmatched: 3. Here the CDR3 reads CAISSRGEETQYF. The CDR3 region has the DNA TGTGCCATCAGTTCCCGGGGGGAAGAGACCCAGTACTTC.

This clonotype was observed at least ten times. CDR3 sequence: CASSPRDISTDTQYF. CDR3 nucleotide sequence: TGTGCCAGCAGTCCCCGGGACATTAGCACAGATACGCAGTATTTT. The J gene is TRBJ2-3, the V gene TRBV6-5; D possibly corresponds to TRBD1 (6 bases). V lost 5 bases, J lost 0 bases, and 12 bases lay in between. Germline V gives CDR1 MNHEY, CDR2 SVGAGI. The CDR3 spans 15 residues.

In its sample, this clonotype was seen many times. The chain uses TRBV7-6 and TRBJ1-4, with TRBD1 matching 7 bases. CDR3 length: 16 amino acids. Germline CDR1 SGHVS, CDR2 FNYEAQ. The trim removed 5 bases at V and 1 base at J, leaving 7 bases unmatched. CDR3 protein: CASSHRGYRTNEKLFF. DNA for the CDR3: TGTGCCAGCAGCCACAGGGGTTACCGAACTAATGAAAAACTGTTTTTT.

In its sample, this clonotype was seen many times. The CDR3 sequence: CASTTGLTDTQYF. The DNA for the CDR3 is TGTGCCAGCACGACGGGGCTCACAGATACGCAGTATTTT. V is TRBV12-3 or TRBV12-4 and J is TRBJ2-3; D may correspond to TRBD1 or TRBD2 (5 bases each). Trimming left V 7 bases short and J 2 bases short, with 10 bases between. This CDR3 region has 13 residues.

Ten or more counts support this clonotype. In nucleotides, the CDR3 is TGTGCCAGCAGCTATGGAGCGGTTAGCACAGATACGCAGTATTTT. Translating gives CASSYGAVSTDTQYF. This chain links TRBV6-5 with TRBJ2-3; D is possibly TRBD2 (5 bases). The CDR3 runs to 15 residues. CDR1 MNHEY and CDR2 SVGAGI come from the germline V gene. V was shortened by 6 bases and J by 0 bases, with 13 bases between the two germline ends.

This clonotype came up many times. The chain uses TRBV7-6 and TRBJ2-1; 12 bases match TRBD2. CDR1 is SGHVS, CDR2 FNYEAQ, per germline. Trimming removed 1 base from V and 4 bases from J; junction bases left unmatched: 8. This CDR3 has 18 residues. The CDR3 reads CASSLVLAGGAGYNEQFF. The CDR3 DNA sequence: TGTGCCAGCAGCTTAGTCCTAGCGGGAGGGGCGGGTTACAATGAGCAGTTCTTC.

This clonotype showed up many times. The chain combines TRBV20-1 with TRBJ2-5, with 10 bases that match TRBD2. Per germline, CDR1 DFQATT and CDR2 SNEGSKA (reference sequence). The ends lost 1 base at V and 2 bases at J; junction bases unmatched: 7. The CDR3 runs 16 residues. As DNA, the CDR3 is TGCAGTGCTAGAGGACCTAGCGGGGGCCGACAAGAGACCCAGTACTTC. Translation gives CSARGPSGGRQETQYF.

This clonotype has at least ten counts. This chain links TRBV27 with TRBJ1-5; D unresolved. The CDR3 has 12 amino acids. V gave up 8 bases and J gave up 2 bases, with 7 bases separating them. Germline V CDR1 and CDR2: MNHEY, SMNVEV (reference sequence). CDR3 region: CASGRGNQPQHF. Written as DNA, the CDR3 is TGTGCCAGCGGGCGAGGCAATCAGCCCCAGCATTTT.

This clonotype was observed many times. CDR3 DNA: TGTGCCAGCAGTTTTACGGGGTCGGGTCAGCCCCAGCATTTT. This encodes CASSFTGSGQPQHF. The chain couples TRBV12-3 or TRBV12-4 to TRBJ1-5; D gene uncertain. CDR3 length: 14 residues. Deletions cut 3 bases from V and 6 bases from J, with 12 bases between.

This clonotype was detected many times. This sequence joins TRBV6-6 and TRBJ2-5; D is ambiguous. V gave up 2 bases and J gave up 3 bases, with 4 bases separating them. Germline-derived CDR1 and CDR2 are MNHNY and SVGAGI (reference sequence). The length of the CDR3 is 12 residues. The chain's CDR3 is CASSYPEETQYF. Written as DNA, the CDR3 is TGTGCCAGCAGTTACCCTGAAGAGACCCAGTACTTC.

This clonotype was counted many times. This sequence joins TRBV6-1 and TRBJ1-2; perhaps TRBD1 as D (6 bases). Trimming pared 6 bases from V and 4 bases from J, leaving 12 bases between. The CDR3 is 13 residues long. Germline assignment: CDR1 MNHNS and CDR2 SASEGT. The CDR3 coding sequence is TGTGCCAGCAGACCAGGACAGACCTATGGCTACACCTTC. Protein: CASRPGQTYGYTF.

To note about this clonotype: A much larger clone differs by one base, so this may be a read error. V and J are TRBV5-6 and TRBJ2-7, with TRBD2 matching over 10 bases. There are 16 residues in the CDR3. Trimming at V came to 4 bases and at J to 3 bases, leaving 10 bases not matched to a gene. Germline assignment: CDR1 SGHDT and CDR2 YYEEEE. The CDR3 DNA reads TGTGCCAGCAGCAAGATCGTGCCTAGCGGGGGCTACGAGCAGTACTTC. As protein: CASSKIVPSGGYEQYF.

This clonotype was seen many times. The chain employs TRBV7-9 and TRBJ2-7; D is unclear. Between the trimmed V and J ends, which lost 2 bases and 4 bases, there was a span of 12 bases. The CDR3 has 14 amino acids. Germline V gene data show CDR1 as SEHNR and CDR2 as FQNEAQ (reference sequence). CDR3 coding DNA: TGTGCCAGCAGCTTAAGTTTGGGTCGGTACGAGCAGTACTTC. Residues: CASSLSLGRYEQYF.

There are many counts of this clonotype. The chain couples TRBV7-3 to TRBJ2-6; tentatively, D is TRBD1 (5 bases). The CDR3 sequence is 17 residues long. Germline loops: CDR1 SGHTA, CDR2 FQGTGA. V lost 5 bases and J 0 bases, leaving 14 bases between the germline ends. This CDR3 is CASSLQSRGSGANVLTF. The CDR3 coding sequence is TGTGCCAGCAGCCTGCAATCAAGGGGCTCTGGGGCCAACGTCCTGACTTTC.

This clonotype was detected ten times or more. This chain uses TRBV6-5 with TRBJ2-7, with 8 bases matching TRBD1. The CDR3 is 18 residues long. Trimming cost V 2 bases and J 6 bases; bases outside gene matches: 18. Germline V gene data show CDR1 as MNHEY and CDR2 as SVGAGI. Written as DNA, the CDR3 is TGTGCCAGCAGTTACCCCAGACCGGGGACAGGCACCAACTCCGAGCAGTACTTC. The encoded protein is CASSYPRPGTGTNSEQYF.